These 3 T cell receptor beta chains were sequenced from one sample in a study of identical twins. TCRdb reanalysed the 5' RACE reads using MiXCR and keeps one entry per CDR3 protein. The profile shows about 330,000 distinct CDR3 sequences, approximately 13% of them singletons. These data were also reused for a study on yellow fever vaccine responses in identical twins.

Material for sequencing was CD8+ T cells sorted from blood. Receptor source: a young woman in good health.

The sample holds a few counts of this clonotype. The CDR3 loop is CASSDSTGIQPQHF. The CDR3 DNA sequence: TGTGCCAGCAGTGACTCTACAGGGATCCAGCCCCAGCATTTT. The V and J genes are TRBV2 and TRBJ1-5, with D perhaps TRBD1 (6 bases). CDR1 and CDR2 (germline): SNHLY, FYNNEI. The CDR3 has 14 amino acids. The V end was cut by 3 bases, the J end by 7 bases, with 13 bases between.

This chain connects TRBV4-1 to TRBJ1-6; 10 positions agree with TRBD1. Germline values: CDR1 MGHRA, CDR2 YSYEKL. The CDR3 loop spans 16 amino acids. J lost 10 bases, V lost 0 bases, and 6 bases had no gene match. Written as DNA, the CDR3 is TGCGCCAGCAGCCAAGACAGGACAGGGGGGGGATCACCCCTCCACTTT. Residues: CASSQDRTGGGSPLHF.

This clonotype has just a few counts. This rearrangement joins TRBV7-2 to TRBJ2-1; tentatively, D is TRBD2 (6 bases). CDR1 is SGHTA, CDR2 FQGNSA, per germline. The CDR3 loop spans 15 amino acids. Trimming removed 6 bases from V and 4 bases from J, with 16 bases in between. The CDR3 loop reads CASSTGVAEYNEQFF. The CDR3 region has the DNA TGTGCCAGCAGTACCGGGGTAGCGGAGTACAATGAGCAGTTCTTC.